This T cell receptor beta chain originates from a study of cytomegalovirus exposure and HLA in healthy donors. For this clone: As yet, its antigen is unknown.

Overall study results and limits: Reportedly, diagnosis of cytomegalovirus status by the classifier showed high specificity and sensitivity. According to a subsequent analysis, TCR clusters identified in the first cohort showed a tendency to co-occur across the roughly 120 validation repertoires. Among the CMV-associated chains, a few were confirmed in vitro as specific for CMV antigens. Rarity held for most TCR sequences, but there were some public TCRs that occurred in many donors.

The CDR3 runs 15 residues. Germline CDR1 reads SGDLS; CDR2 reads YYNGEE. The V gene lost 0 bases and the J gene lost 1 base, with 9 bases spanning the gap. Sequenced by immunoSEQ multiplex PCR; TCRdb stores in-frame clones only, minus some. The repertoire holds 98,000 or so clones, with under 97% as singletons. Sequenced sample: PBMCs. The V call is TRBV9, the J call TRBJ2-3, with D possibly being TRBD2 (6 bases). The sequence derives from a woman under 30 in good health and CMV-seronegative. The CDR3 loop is CASSVGAGRTDTQYF. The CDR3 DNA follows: TGTGCCAGCAGCGTAGGGGCGGGGCGCACAGATACGCAGTATTTT.